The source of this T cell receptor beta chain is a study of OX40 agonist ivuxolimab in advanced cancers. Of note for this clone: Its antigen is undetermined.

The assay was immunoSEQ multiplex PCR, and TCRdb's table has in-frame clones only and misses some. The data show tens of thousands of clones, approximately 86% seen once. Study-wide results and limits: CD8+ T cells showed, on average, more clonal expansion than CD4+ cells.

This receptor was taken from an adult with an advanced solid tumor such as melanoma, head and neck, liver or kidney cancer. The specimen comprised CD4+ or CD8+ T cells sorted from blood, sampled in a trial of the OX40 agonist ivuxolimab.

The CDR3 nucleotides are TGTGCCAGCAGCTTAGACGGACTAGTGCGCGAGCAGTACTTC. This codes for CASSLDGLVREQYF. The V call is TRBV7-8, the J call TRBJ2-5, with 7 bases identical to TRBD2. TRBJ2-7 matches the DNA end more closely, so the J call is doubtful. The CDR3 has 14 amino acids. Germline CDR1 reads SGHVS; CDR2 reads FQNEAQ.